Described below is a single T cell receptor (beta chain) sequence and its context. These data are taken from a study of CD8+ T cells in alopecia areata. Trimming cost V 7 bases and J 7 bases, with 12 bases left between them. CDR1 and CDR2 from the germline V gene are SEHNR and FQNEAQ (reference sequence). The CDR3 extends over 12 amino acids. The sample's treatment: oral pan-JAK inhibitor, 5-10 mg twice daily. RNA was isolated and reverse transcribed to cDNA, the sequencing template. Method: immunoSEQ multiplex PCR; TCRdb's copy keeps in-frame clones and lacks some. The repertoire consists of over 150,000 clones, with less than 70% occurring once and the leading ten covering 10% to 11%.

The rearrangement joins TRBV7-9 to TRBJ2-3, with D perhaps matching TRBD2 (5 bases). This TCR was recovered from a human donor with alopecia areata. Specimen: CD8+ T cells sorted from blood, collected at week 24, from a patient treated with tofacitinib. The CDR3 DNA reads TGTGCCAGCACCGAGAGACTAAATACGCAGTATTTT. Translating it yields CASTERLNTQYF.